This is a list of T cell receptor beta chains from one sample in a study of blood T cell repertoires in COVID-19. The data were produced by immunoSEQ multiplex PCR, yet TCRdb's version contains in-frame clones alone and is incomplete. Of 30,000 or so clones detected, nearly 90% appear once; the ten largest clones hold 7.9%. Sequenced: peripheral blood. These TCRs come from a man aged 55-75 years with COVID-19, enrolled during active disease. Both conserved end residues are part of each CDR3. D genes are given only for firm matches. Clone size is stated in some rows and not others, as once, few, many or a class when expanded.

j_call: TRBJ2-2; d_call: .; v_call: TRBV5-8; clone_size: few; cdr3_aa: CASKLGQGNMDTGELFF; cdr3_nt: TGTGCCAGCAAATTGGGGCAGGGAAATATGGACACCGGGGAGCTGTTTTTT
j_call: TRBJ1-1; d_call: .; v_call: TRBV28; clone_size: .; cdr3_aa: CASSFVGAGNTEAFF; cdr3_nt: TGTGCCAGCAGTTTCGTGGGCGCCGGGAACACTGAAGCTTTCTTT
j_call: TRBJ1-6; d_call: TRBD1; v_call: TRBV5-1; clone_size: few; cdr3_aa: CASSDGTGNSPLHF; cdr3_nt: TGCGCCAGCAGCGACGGGACAGGGAATTCACCCCTCCACTTT
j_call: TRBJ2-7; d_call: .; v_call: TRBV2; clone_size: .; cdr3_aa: CASRHDRSSYEQYF; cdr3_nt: TGTGCCAGCAGGCATGACAGGTCCTCCTACGAGCAGTACTTC
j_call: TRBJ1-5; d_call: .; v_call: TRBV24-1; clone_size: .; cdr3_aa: CATSDPGHPADNQPQHF; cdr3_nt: TGTGCCACCAGTGATCCGGGACACCCGGCGGACAATCAGCCCCAGCATTTT
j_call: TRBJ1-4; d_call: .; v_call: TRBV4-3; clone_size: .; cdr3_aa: CASSQDLLATNEKLFF; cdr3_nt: TGCGCCAGCAGCCAAGATCTACTGGCAACTAATGAAAAACTGTTTTTT
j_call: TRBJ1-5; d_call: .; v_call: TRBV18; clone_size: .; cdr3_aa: CASSPPQGQPQHF; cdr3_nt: TGTGCCAGCTCACCACCTCAGGGTCAGCCCCAGCATTTT
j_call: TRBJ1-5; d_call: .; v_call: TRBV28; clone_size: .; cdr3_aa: CASSSGVGNQPQHF; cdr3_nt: TGTGCCAGCAGTTCAGGGGTCGGCAATCAGCCCCAGCATTTT
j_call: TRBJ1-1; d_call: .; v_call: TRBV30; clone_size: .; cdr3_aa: CAWSVPEVTEAFF; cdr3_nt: TGTGCCTGGAGTGTACCCGAGGTCACTGAAGCTTTCTTT
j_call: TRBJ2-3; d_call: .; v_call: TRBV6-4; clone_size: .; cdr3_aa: CASSPGTGGTDTQYF; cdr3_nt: TGTGCCAGCAGTCCGGGGACGGGAGGCACAGATACGCAGTATTTT
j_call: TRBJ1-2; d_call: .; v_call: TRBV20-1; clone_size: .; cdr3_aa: CSASDGGSGYTF; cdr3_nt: TGCAGTGCTAGTGACGGGGGAAGTGGCTACACCTTC
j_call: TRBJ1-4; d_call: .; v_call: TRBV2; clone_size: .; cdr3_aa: CASSQTTTNEKLFF; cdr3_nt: TGTGCCAGCAGTCAGACAACAACTAATGAAAAACTGTTTTTT
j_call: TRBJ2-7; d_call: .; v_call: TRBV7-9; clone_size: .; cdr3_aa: CASSLIGYEQYF; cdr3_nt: TGTGCCAGCAGCTTAATCGGGTACGAGCAGTACTTC
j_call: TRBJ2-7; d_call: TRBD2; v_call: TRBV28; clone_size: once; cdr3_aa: CASSLLASGNYEQYF; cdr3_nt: TGTGCCAGCAGTTTGTTAGCTAGCGGGAACTACGAGCAGTACTTC
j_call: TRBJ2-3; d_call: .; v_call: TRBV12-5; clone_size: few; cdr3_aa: CASGLVFLVAGLPDTQYF; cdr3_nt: TGTGCTAGTGGTTTGGTATTCTTAGTGGCAGGGCTACCAGATACGCAGTATTTT
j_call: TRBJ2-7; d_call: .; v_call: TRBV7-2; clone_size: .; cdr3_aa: CASSYLRAGALNSYEQYF; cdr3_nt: TGTGCCAGCAGCTACTTACGGGCAGGGGCGCTAAATTCCTACGAGCAGTACTTC
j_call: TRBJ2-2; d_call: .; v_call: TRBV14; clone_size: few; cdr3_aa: CASSQDRLGELFF; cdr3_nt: TGTGCCAGCAGCCAAGATCGGTTGGGGGAGCTGTTTTTT
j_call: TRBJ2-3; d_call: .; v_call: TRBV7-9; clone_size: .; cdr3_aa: CASSLWGRKGNTQYF; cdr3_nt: TGTGCCAGCAGCTTATGGGGGCGAAAGGGCAATACGCAGTATTTT
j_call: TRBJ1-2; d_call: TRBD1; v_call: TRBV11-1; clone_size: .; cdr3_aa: CASSRGGPYYGYTF; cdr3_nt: TGTGCCAGCAGCCGAGGGGGCCCTTACTATGGCTACACCTTC
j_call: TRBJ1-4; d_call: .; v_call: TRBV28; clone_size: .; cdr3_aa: CASRPAGAGEKLFF; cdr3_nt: TGTGCCAGCAGGCCCGCGGGGGCAGGGGAAAAACTGTTTTTT
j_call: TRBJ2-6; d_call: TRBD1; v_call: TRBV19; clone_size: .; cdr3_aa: CASSFTNRGSGANVLTF; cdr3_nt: TGTGCCAGTAGTTTCACAAACAGGGGCTCTGGGGCCAACGTCCTGACTTTC
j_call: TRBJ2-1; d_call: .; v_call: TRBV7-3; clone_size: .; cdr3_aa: CASSLNRRESSYNEQFF; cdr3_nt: TGTGCCAGCAGCCTGAACCGCCGGGAGAGCTCCTACAATGAGCAGTTCTTC
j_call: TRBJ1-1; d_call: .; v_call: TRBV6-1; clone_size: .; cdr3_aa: CASSEVGGFGEAFF; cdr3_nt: TGTGCCAGCAGTGAAGTCGGCGGTTTCGGCGAAGCTTTCTTT
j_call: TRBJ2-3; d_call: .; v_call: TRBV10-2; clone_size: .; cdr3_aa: CASSDMSPTDTQYF; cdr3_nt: TGCGCCAGCAGTGATATGTCCCCTACAGATACGCAGTATTTT
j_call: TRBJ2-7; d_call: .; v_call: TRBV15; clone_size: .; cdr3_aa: CATSSLTSFPYEQYF; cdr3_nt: TGTGCCACCAGCTCCCTCACTAGTTTCCCCTACGAGCAGTACTTC
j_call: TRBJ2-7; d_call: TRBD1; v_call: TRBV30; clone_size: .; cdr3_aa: CAWSVDGQVYEQYF; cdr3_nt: TGTGCCTGGAGTGTCGACGGACAGGTGTACGAGCAGTACTTC
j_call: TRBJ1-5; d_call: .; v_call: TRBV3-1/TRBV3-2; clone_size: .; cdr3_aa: CASSQEQGSQPQHF; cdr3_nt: TGTGCCAGCAGCCAGGAACAGGGAAGCCAGCCCCAGCATTTT
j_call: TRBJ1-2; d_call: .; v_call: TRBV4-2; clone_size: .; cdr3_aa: CASSLNRDGYTF; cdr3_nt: TGTGCCAGCAGTCTTAATCGGGATGGCTACACCTTC
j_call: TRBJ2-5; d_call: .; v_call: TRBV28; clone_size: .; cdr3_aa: CASTWGGQETQYF; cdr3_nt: TGTGCCAGCACCTGGGGCGGCCAAGAGACCCAGTACTTC
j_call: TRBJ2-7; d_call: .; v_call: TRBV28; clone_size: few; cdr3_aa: CASSDRLREQYF; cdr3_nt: TGTGCCAGCAGCGACCGGTTGAGGGAGCAGTACTTC
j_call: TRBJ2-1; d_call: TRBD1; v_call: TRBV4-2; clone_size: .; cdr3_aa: CASSPDRGSYNEQFF; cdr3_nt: TGTGCCAGCAGCCCAGACAGGGGTTCCTACAATGAGCAGTTCTTC
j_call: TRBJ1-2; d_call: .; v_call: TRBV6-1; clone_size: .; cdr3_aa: CASSEPGGGYTF; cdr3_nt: TGTGCCAGCAGTGAGCCCGGCGGGGGCTACACCTTC
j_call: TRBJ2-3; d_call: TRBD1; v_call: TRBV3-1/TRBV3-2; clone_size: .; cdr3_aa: CASSPGTVSTDTQYF; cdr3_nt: TGTGCCAGCAGTCCTGGGACAGTTAGCACAGATACGCAGTATTTT
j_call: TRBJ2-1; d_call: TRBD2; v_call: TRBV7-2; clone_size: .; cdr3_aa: CASSLGLAANEQFF; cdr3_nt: TGTGCCAGCAGCTTAGGACTAGCGGCGAATGAGCAGTTCTTC
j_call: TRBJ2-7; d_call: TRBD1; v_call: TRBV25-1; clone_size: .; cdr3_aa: CASSESWDRDEQYF; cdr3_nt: TGTGCCAGCAGTGAATCTTGGGACAGGGACGAGCAGTACTTC
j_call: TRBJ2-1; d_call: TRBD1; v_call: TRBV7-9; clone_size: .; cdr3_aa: CASSFPGQGSHEQFF; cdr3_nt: TGTGCCAGCAGTTTCCCGGGACAGGGGAGCCATGAGCAGTTCTTC
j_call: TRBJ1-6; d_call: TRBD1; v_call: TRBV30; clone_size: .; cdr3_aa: CAWSLDRGRSPLHF; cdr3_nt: TGTGCCTGGAGCCTTGACAGGGGGCGATCACCCCTCCACTTT